Sequencing of this T cell receptor beta chain was carried out in a study of blood T cell repertoires in COVID-19. As processed by the authors: Amplification of reference gene primers was used by the study to estimate nucleated cell counts. The repertoire was sequenced with immunoSEQ multiplex PCR; TCRdb's copy has only in-frame clones and lacks some. V, J and clone size reflect that table, while D and trimming were determined from the DNA. The sample lists approximately 150,000 clones, roughly 90% occurring once. Germline CDR1 and CDR2: SGHTA and FQGNSA. This CDR3 comprises 14 residues. The V end was cut by 1 base, the J end by 7 bases, with 11 bases between.

The source of this sequence is a woman aged 45-65 years with acute or convalescent COVID-19. Sequencing was done on a sample of peripheral blood. The chain recombines TRBV7-2 with TRBJ1-5; maybe TRBD1 (6 bases). CDR3 DNA: TGTGCCAGCAGCTTAGGTTCCAGGGGACAGCCCCAGCATTTT. Its translation: CASSLGSRGQPQHF.